Listed below are T cell receptor beta chains from one sample, sequenced in a study of Japanese encephalitis immunity and Zika vaccine responses. MiXCR, applied by TCRdb to the 5' RACE reads, yields one record per CDR3 protein. Among approximately 490 distinct CDR3 sequences, 7.5% were seen once, and the ten largest hold about 26%. The specimen was antigen-activated CD4+ T cells from blood, cultured, collected during a Zika inactivated vaccine study. All receptors come from an adult man who received an inactivated Zika virus vaccine. CDR3s include the opening cysteine and the closing phenylalanine or tryptophan. D genes are given only for firm matches. Size is omitted from some rows. Given values are once, few, many or a class for expanded clones.

clone_size d_call j_call v_call cdr3_nt cdr3_aa
large TRBD1 TRBJ2-7 TRBV4-3 TGCGCCAGCAGCCAAGGAGAAGTGGGGGACAGGACCTACGAGCAGTACTTC CASSQGEVGDRTYEQYF
medium-sized NA TRBJ1-1 TRBV4-3 TGCGCCAGCAGCCAAGCCCCCGACAGAACTCCTGAAGCTTTCTTT CASSQAPDRTPEAFF
large TRBD2 TRBJ2-2 TRBV4-3 TGCGCCAGCAGCCAACCCCATGGGGGGGGGGGCACCGGGGAGCTGTTTTTT CASSQPHGGGGTGELFF
medium-sized TRBD2 TRBJ2-2 TRBV4-3 TGCGCCAGCAGCCTACTAGCGGACGGGGAGCTGTTTTTT CASSLLADGELFF
large NA TRBJ2-3 TRBV4-3 TGCGCCAGCAGCCAAGGCCAGCCGGGCACAGATACGCAGTATTTT CASSQGQPGTDTQYF
medium-sized TRBD2 TRBJ2-3 TRBV6-5 TGTGCCAGCAGTTTGCGGGGGGCGTTCACAGATACGCAGTATTTT CASSLRGAFTDTQYF
hyperexpanded NA TRBJ2-5 TRBV4-3 TGCGCCAGCAGTTTTTCAGGGGAGGGGGAGACCCAGTACTTC CASSFSGEGETQYF
medium-sized NA TRBJ1-3 TRBV19 TGTGCCAGTAGTACGGGCTCAGGAGGAAACACCATATATTTT CASSTGSGGNTIYF
large NA TRBJ1-2 TRBV20-1 TGCAGTGCTACCCGAGGGGGACTTTCGGGAGTCTATGGCTACACCTTC CSATRGGLSGVYGYTF
NA TRBD1 TRBJ1-5 TRBV9 TGTGCCAGCAGCGCTGCAGGGGGCATTTATCAGCCCCAGCATTTT CASSAAGGIYQPQHF
large NA TRBJ2-2 TRBV29-1 TGCAGCGCCAGATCGACAGTGAACACCGGGGAGCTGTTTTTT CSARSTVNTGELFF
medium-sized NA TRBJ1-1 TRBV12-3/TRBV12-4 TGTGCCAGCACTAAAAAGGCTGAAGCTTTCTTT CASTKKAEAFF
medium-sized NA TRBJ1-2 TRBV4-3 TGCGCCAGCAGCCAAAGAGGAAGGGACCATGACTATGGCTACACCTTC CASSQRGRDHDYGYTF